These 19 T cell receptor beta chains came from one sample sequenced in a study of vaccination and CD4 T cells after COVID-19. Sequenced with the Oncomine TCR Beta short-read assay was DNA taken from cultured CD4+ T cells. TCRdb itself ran the PCR reads through MiXCR, one entry per CDR3 protein. The table lists about 14,000 distinct CDR3 sequences, about 50% of them singletons. No antigens are known for them. Described treatment: 10-day PBMC culture with coronavirus spike peptide pools or control peptides (ViraFEST assay). Sequenced: CD4+ T cells from blood, cultured in vitro. Source of these receptors: a human donor who had recovered from COVID-19.

The rearrangement links TRBV7-3 to TRBJ2-2; D gene unclear. The germline CDR1 and CDR2 sequences are SGHTA and FQGTGA. This CDR3 spans 14 amino acids. Trimming removed 6 bases from V and 4 bases from J, with 12 bases in between. Here the CDR3 DNA reads TGTGCCAGCAGTTCCGGGCCATCCACCGGGGAGCTGTTTTTT. Amino acids: CASSSGPSTGELFF.

The sample holds a few counts of this clonotype. This chain connects TRBV19 to TRBJ2-5; D uncertain. There are 12 residues in the CDR3. Trimming removed 3 bases at V and 5 bases at J, with 7 bases between. CDR1 and CDR2 from the germline V gene are LNHDA and SQIVND (reference sequence). DNA for the CDR3: TGTGCCAGTAGTATCCCTGGGGAGACCCAGTACTTC. This codes for CASSIPGETQYF.

This clonotype was seen a single time. The chain couples TRBV18 to TRBJ2-3, with D possibly being TRBD1 or TRBD2 (5 bases each). Germline loops: CDR1 KGHSH, CDR2 LQKENI. This CDR3 contains 15 residues. Trimming left V 6 bases short and J 1 base short, with 14 bases between. CDR3 sequence reads: CASSRPRGGTDTQYF. The CDR3 DNA reads as TGTGCCAGCTCCAGGCCGAGGGGAGGCACAGATACGCAGTATTTT.

V usage is TRBV28 and J usage is TRBJ2-7, with 7 nucleotides matching TRBD2. CDR3 length equals 15 residues. The V and J ends lost 3 bases and 5 bases, in that order; junction bases with no gene match: 10. CDR1 and CDR2 from the germline V gene are MDHEN and SYDVKM. The CDR3 protein is CASSFPGGSSDEQYF. The CDR3 DNA is TGTGCCAGCAGTTTTCCGGGAGGATCTTCTGACGAGCAGTACTTC.

This clonotype was recorded a few times. The chain recombines TRBV7-2 with TRBJ1-4, with 8 nucleotides matching TRBD1. V lost 4 bases to trimming and J lost 2 bases; unmatched junction nucleotides: 3. CDR1 SGHTA and CDR2 FQGNSA come from the germline V gene. CDR3 length: 15 residues. The CDR3 nucleotides read TGTGCCAGCAGCTCGGACAGGGCTACTAATGAAAAACTGTTTTTT. Its protein is CASSSDRATNEKLFF.

This clonotype was observed a single time. The V gene is TRBV6-1, the J gene TRBJ2-7, with 7 bases identical to TRBD1. J was trimmed by 2 bases and V by 5 bases; bases with no gene match: 6. Per germline, CDR1 MNHNS and CDR2 SASEGT. CDR3 length: 14 amino acids. CDR3 amino acids: CASSPRQGAYEQYF. In DNA, the CDR3 is TGTGCCAGCAGTCCACGACAGGGAGCCTACGAGCAGTACTTC.

V gene TRBV19 combines with J gene TRBJ1-1; the D gene is possibly TRBD1 (6 bases). V was clipped by 7 bases and J by 0 bases, with 18 bases between them. The CDR3 has 16 amino acids. Germline V gene sequence: CDR1 LNHDA, CDR2 SQIVND (reference sequence). The CDR3 reads CASTPGAGVMNTEAFF. The CDR3, as DNA: TGTGCCAGTACCCCAGGAGCAGGGGTGATGAACACTGAAGCTTTCTTT. The entire variable domain, with the rest obtained from reference TRBV19 and TRBJ1-1, is as follows: DGGITQSPKYLFRKEGQNVTLSCEQNLNHDAMYWYRQDPGQGLRLIYYSQIVNDFQKGDIAEGYSVSREKKESFPLTVTSAQKNPTAFYLCASTPGAGVMNTEAFFGQGTRLTVV.

The chain links TRBV10-3 to TRBJ2-3, with D maybe TRBD1 (7 bases). Trimming shortened V by 10 bases and J by 10 bases, and 18 bases separated the two germline ends. Germline V gene lookup returns CDR1 ENHRY and CDR2 SYGVKD. The CDR3 is made up of 12 amino acids. This chain's CDR3 is CATRGAGDPQYF. The CDR3 nucleotides are TGTGCCACCAGGGGGGCAGGTGACCCGCAGTATTTT.

Only a few counts were recorded for this clonotype. The chain carries TRBV10-3 and TRBJ2-3; D gene ambiguous. The germline V and J ends were trimmed by 4 bases and 0 bases, with 5 bases remaining between them. CDR3 length equals 13 residues. Germline lookup yields CDR1 ENHRY and CDR2 SYGVKD. The CDR3 spells CAISGPSTDTQYF. CDR3 nucleotide sequence: TGTGCCATCAGTGGGCCTAGCACAGATACGCAGTATTTT.

The genes are TRBV4-1 and TRBJ1-5, with D possibly TRBD1 on 5 matching bases. Germline V gene data show CDR1 as MGHRA and CDR2 as YSYEKL. The CDR3 is made up of 16 amino acids. Trimming cost V 0 bases and J 2 bases, with 11 bases left between them. CDR3 DNA sequence: TGCGCCAGCAGCCAAGAGGCGGGGCCGCGCAATCAGCCCCAGCATTTT. This translates into CASSQEAGPRNQPQHF.

J is TRBJ2-7 and V is TRBV12-1; the listed D gene, TRBD1, was not tested against the DNA. TRBV12-1 is termed a pseudogene. The CDR3 length is 18 residues. The CDR3 spells CASSPKGTSGTLSYEQYF. Written as DNA, the CDR3 is TGTGCCAGCAGCCCCAAGGGAACGTCCGGGACCCTGTCCTACGAGCAGTACTTC.

The V and J genes are TRBV20-1 and TRBJ2-1, with D possibly being TRBD1 (6 bases). Trimming left V 4 bases short and J 6 bases short, with 19 bases between. CDR3 length: 15 residues. From germline, CDR1 is DFQATT and CDR2 SNEGSKA (reference sequence). In nucleotides, the CDR3 is TGCAGTGCTATTTTCGGGGAGACAGGCCCCAATGAGCAGTTCTTC. It specifies CSAIFGETGPNEQFF.

The chain has TRBV7-9 and TRBJ2-2; TRBD1 might be the D (6 bases). The CDR3 consists of 15 residues. V was trimmed by 5 bases and J by 4 bases, leaving 14 bases between them. Per the germline V gene, CDR1 is SEHNR and CDR2 is FQNEAQ (reference sequence). The chain's CDR3 is CASSPGTLATGELFF. CDR3 sequence (DNA): TGTGCCAGCAGCCCCGGGACACTCGCCACCGGGGAGCTGTTTTTT.

The V and J genes are TRBV6-1 and TRBJ2-7, with 8 bases identical to TRBD2. V trimming: 5 bases; J trimming: 3 bases; junction bases outside the gene matches: 9. The CDR3 extends over 15 amino acids. CDR1 is MNHNS, CDR2 SASEGT, per germline. The CDR3 nucleotides read TGTGCCAGCAGTAGAGCCGTCGGGGGGGGCTACGAGCAGTACTTC. Its protein is CASSRAVGGGYEQYF.

The chain employs TRBV9 and TRBJ2-5, with a possible D match to TRBD2 (5 bases). Trimming took 3 bases from V and 1 from J, leaving 16 bases between them. Germline V lookup: CDR1 SGDLS, CDR2 YYNGEE. The CDR3 extends over 16 amino acids. The CDR3 is CASSASPHSGQETQYF. Written as DNA, the CDR3 is TGTGCCAGCAGCGCCTCGCCGCACAGCGGCCAAGAGACCCAGTACTTC.

This chain uses TRBV11-3 with TRBJ2-3; D is unclear. V was shortened by 6 bases and J by 8 bases, with 9 bases between the two germline ends. The CDR3 covers 11 residues. Germline CDR1 reads SGHNT; CDR2 reads YENEEA. Here the CDR3 DNA reads TGTGCCAGCAGTTCTGGCGGTACGCAGTATTTT. Translation: CASSSGGTQYF.

The chain couples TRBV25-1 to TRBJ1-2; D gene uncertain. The V gene lost 7 bases and the J gene lost 8 bases, with 5 bases spanning the gap. The CDR3 is 9 residues long. Germline CDR1 reads MGHDK; CDR2 reads SYGVNS. The CDR3: CASTGGYTF. CDR3 DNA: TGTGCCAGCACTGGGGGCTACACCTTC.

The chain combines TRBV6-2 or TRBV6-3 with TRBJ2-7; D call uncertain. The CDR3 contains 13 residues. Trimming left V 9 bases short and J 3 bases short, with 15 bases between. The germline gives CDR1 MNHEY, CDR2 SVGEGT. For the CDR3, the DNA is TGTGCCAGTCAATCCCAGAAACTCTACGAGCAGTACTTC. It encodes CASQSQKLYEQYF.

This CDR3 reads CASSYLVGGREPYEQYF. CDR3 DNA: TGTGCCAGCAGTTACTTGGTAGGCGGGAGGGAACCCTACGAGCAGTACTTC. The chain uses TRBV6-5 and TRBJ2-7; 9 bases align to TRBD2. This CDR3 is built from 17 residues. Germline V gene data show CDR1 as MNHEY and CDR2 as SVGAGI. V lost 1 base and J lost 2; bases outside the gene matches: 9.